This T cell receptor beta chain stems from a study of blood T cell repertoires in COVID-19. Study details: Samples taken during acute and convalescent COVID-19 were collected in the United States, Italy and Spain. The cDNA or gDNA used as material had been derived from T cells, B-cell-depleted T cells, or PBMCs.

In the original processing: Quantification of nucleated cells was approximated via reference gene primer amplification. Produced via immunoSEQ multiplex PCR; TCRdb's table is partial and in-frame only. Clone size and V and J calls were adopted from that table, with D and trimming inferred from the DNA. The profile shows approximately 46,000 clones, under 95% of them singletons. This CDR3 is 16 amino acids long. Looked up from germline, CDR1 is SGDLS and CDR2 is YYNGEE. V gave up 2 bases and J gave up 8 bases; unmatched junction bases: 7. The chain uses TRBV9 and TRBJ2-2; TRBD2 aligns across 12 bases. Sequencing used peripheral blood. The receptor's source is a man between 65 and 85 years old with active COVID-19. Written as DNA, the CDR3 is TGTGCCAGCAGCGTCGCGGGACTAGCGGGTGCGGGGGAGCTGTTTTTT. This translates into CASSVAGLAGAGELFF.